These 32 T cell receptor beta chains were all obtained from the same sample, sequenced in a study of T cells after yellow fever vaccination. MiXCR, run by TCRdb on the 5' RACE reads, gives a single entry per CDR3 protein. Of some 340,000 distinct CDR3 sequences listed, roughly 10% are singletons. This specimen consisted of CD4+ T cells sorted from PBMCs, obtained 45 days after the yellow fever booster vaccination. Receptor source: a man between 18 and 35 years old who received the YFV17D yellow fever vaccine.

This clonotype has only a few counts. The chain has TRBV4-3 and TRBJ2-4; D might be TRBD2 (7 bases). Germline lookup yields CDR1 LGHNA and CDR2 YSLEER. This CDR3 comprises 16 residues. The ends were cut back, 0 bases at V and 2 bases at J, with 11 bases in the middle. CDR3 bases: TGCGCCAGCAGCCAAGACAGGGGAGGGACCAAAAACATTCAGTACTTC. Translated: CASSQDRGGTKNIQYF.

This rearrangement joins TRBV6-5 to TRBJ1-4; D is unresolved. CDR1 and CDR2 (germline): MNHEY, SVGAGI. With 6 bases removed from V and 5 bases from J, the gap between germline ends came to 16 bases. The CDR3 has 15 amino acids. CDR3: CASSPSGFTNEKLFF. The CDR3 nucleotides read TGTGCCAGCAGCCCCTCGGGTTTTACGAATGAAAAACTGTTTTTT.

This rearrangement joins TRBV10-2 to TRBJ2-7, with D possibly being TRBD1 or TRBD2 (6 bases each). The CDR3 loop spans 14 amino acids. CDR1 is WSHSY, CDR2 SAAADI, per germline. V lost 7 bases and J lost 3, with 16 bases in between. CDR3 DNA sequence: TGCGCCAGCAAGGAGGGACACCCCCTCTACGAGCAGTACTTC. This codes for CASKEGHPLYEQYF.

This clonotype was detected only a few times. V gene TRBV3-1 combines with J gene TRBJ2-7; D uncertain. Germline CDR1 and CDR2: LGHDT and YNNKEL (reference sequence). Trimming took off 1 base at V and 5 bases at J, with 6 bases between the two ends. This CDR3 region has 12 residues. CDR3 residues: CASSQVLHEQYF. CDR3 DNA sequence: TGTGCCAGCAGCCAAGTACTCCACGAGCAGTACTTC.

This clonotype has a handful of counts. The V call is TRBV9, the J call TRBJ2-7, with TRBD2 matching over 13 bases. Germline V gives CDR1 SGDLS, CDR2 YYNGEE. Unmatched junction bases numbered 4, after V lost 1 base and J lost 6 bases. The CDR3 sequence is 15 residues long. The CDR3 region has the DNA TGTGCCAGCAGCGTAACTAGCGGGGGGGCCGGCGAGCAGTACTTC. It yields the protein CASSVTSGGAGEQYF.

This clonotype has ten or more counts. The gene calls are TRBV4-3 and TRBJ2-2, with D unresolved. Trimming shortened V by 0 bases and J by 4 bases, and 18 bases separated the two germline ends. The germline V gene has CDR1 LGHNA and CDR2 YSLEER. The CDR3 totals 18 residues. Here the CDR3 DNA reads TGCGCCAGCAGCCAAGATTACGCCTTCCCTTCCATCACCGGGGAGCTGTTTTTT. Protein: CASSQDYAFPSITGELFF.

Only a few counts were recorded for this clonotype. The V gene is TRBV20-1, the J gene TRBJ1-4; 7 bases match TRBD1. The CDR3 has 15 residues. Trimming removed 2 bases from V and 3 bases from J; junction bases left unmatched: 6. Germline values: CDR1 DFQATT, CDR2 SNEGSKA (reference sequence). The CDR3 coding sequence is TGCAGTGCTAGATTCCCGACAGGGCCTAATGAAAAACTGTTTTTT. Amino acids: CSARFPTGPNEKLFF.

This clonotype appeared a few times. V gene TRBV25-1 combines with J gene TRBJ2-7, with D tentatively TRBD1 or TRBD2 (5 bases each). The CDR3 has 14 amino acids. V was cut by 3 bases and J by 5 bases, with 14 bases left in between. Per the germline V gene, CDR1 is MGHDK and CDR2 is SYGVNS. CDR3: CASSDPGPVHEQYF. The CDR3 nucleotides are TGTGCCAGCAGTGATCCGGGGCCCGTCCACGAGCAGTACTTC.

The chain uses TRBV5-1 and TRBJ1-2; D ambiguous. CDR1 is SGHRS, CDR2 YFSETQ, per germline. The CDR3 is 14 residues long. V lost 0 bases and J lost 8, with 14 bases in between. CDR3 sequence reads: CASSLAGVLMGYTF. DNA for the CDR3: TGCGCCAGCAGCTTGGCCGGGGTCCTCATGGGCTACACCTTC.

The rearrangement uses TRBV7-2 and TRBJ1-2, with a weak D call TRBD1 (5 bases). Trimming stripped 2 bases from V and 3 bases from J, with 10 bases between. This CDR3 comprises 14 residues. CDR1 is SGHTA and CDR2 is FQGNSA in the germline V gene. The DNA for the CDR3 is TGTGCCAGCAGCTTAATCGCGGGGGACTATGGCTACACCTTC. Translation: CASSLIAGDYGYTF. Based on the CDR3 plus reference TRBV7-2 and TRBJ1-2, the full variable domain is GAGVSQSPSNKVTEKGKDVELRCDPISGHTALYWYRQSLGQGLEFLIYFQGNSAPDKSGLPSDRFSAERTGGSVSTLTIQRTQQEDSAVYLCASSLIAGDYGYTFGSGTRLTVV.

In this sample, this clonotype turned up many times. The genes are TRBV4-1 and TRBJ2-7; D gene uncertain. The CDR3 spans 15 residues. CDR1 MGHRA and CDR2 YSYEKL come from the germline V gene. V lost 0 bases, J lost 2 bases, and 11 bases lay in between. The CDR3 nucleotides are TGCGCCAGCAGCCAAGATTCCGGATCCCCCTACGAGCAGTACTTC. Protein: CASSQDSGSPYEQYF.

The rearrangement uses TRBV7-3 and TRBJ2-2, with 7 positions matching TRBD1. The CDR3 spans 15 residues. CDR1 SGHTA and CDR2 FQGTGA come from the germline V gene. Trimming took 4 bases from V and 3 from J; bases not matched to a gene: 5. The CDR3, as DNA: TGTGCCAGCAGCTGGGGGCAGGGGGACACCGGGGAGCTGTTTTTT. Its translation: CASSWGQGDTGELFF. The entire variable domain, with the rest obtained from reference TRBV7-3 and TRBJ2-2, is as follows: GAGVSQTPSNKVTEKGKYVELRCDPISGHTALYWYRQSLGQGPEFLIYFQGTGAADDSGLPNDRFFAVRPEGSVSTLKIQRTERGDSAVYLCASSWGQGDTGELFFGEGSRLTVL.

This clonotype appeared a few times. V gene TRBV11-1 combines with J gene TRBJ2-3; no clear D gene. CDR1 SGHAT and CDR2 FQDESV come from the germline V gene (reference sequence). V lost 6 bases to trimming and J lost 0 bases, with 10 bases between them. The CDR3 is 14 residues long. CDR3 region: CASRPSTSTDTQYF. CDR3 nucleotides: TGTGCCAGCAGACCCTCAACTAGCACAGATACGCAGTATTTT.

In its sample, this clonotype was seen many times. CDR3 sequence: CASSSGAKNIQYF. The CDR3, as DNA: TGTGCCAGCAGCTCGGGGGCCAAAAACATTCAGTACTTC. This chain links TRBV11-2 with TRBJ2-4, with D possibly TRBD2 on 5 matching bases. CDR3 size: 13 residues. The V end was cut by 4 bases, the J end by 1 base, with 5 bases between. Germline CDR1 reads SGHAT; CDR2 reads FQNNGV.

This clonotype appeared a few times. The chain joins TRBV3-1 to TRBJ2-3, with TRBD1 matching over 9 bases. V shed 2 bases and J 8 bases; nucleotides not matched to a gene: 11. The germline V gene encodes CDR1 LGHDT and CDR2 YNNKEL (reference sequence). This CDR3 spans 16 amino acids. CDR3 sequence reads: CASSQSRGDRGSTQYF. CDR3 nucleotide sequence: TGTGCCAGCAGCCAATCACGGGGCGACAGGGGGAGTACGCAGTATTTT.

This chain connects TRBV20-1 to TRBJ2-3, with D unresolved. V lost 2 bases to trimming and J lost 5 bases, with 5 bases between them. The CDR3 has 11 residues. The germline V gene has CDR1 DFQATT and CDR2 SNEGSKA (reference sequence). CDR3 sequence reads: CSARMRDTQYF. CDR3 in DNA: TGCAGTGCTAGAATGCGAGATACGCAGTATTTT.

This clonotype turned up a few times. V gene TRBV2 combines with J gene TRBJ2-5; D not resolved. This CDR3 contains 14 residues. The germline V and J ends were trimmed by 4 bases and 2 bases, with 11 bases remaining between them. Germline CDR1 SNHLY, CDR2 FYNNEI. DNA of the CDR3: TGTGCCAGCAGTGGGGCGCTAGAACAAGAGACCCAGTACTTC. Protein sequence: CASSGALEQETQYF. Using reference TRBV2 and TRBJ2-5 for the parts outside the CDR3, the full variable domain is EPEVTQTPSHQVTQMGQEVILRCVPISNHLYFYWYRQILGQKVEFLVSFYNNEISEKSEIFDDQFSVERPDGSNFTLKIRSTKLEDSAMYFCASSGALEQETQYFGPGTRLLVL.

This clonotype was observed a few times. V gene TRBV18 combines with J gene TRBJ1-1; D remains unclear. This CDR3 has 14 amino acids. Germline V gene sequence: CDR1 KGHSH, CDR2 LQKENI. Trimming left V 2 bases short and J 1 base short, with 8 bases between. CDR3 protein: CASSPVQPNTEAFF. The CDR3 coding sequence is TGTGCCAGCTCACCAGTTCAGCCGAACACTGAAGCTTTCTTT.

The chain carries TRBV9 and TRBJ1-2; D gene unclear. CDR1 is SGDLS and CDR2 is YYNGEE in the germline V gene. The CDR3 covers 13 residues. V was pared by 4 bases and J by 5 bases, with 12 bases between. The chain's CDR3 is CASSSSDRYGYTF. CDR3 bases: TGTGCCAGCAGCAGTTCCGACCGTTATGGCTACACCTTC.

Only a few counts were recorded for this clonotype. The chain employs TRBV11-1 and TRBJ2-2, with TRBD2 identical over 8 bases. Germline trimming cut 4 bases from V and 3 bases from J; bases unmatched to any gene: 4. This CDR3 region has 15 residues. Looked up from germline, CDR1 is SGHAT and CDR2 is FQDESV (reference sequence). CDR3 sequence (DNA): TGTGCCAGCAGCTCCGGCGGGGGGTACACCGGGGAGCTGTTTTTT. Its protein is CASSSGGGYTGELFF.

The CDR3: CASSLEGGHTGELFF. CDR3 DNA sequence: TGCGCCAGCAGCTTGGAAGGGGGCCACACCGGGGAGCTGTTTTTT. This chain connects TRBV5-1 to TRBJ2-2, with 7 bases identical to TRBD1. Germline assignment: CDR1 SGHRS and CDR2 YFSETQ. Unmatched junction bases numbered 2, after V lost 0 bases and J lost 3 bases. The CDR3 loop spans 15 amino acids.

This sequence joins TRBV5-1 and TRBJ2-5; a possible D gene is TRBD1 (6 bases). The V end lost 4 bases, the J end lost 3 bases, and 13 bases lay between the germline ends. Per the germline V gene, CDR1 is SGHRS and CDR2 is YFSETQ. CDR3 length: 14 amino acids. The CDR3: CASSGQSTEETQYF. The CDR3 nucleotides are TGCGCCAGCAGCGGACAGTCGACCGAAGAGACCCAGTACTTC.

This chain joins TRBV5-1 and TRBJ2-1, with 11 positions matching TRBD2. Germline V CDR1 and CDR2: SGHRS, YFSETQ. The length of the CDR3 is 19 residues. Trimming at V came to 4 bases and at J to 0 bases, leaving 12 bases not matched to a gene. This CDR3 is CASSPPATSGASSYNEQFF. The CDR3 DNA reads TGCGCCAGCAGCCCCCCGGCGACTAGCGGGGCGAGCTCCTACAATGAGCAGTTCTTC.

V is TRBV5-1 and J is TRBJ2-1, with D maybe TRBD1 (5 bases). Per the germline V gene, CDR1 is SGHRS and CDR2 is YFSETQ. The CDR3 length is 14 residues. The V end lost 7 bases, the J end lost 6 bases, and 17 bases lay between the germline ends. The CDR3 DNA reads TGCGCCAGCTCGGACACCAACGGCAGCAATGAGCAGTTCTTC. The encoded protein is CASSDTNGSNEQFF.

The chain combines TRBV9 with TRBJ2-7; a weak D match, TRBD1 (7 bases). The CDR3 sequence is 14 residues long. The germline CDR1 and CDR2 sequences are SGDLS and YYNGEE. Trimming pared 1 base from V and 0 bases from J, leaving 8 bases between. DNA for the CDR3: TGTGCCAGCAGCGTACAGGGGGGCTCCTACGAGCAGTACTTC. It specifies CASSVQGGSYEQYF. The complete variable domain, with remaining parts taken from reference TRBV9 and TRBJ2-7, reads DSGVTQTPKHLITATGQRVTLRCSPRSGDLSVYWYQQSLDQGLQFLIQYYNGEERAKGNILERFSAQQFPDLHSELNLSSLELGDSALYFCASSVQGGSYEQYFGPGTRLTVT.

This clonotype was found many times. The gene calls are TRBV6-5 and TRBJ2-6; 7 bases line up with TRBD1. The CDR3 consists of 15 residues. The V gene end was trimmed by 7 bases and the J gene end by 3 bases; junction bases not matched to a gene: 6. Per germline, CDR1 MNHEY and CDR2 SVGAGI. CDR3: CASTRQGFGANVLTF. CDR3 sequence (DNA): TGTGCCAGCACCAGACAGGGTTTTGGGGCCAACGTCCTGACTTTC.

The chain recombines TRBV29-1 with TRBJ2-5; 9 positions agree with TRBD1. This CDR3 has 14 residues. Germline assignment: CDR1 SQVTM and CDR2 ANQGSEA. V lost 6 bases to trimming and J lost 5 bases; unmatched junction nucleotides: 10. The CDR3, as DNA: TGCAGCGTCGTTACAGGGGGCTCTCGGGAGACCCAGTACTTC. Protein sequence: CSVVTGGSRETQYF. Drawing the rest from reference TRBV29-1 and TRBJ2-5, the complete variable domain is SAVISQKPSRDICQRGTSLTIQCQVDSQVTMMFWYRQQPGQSLTLIATANQGSEATYESGFVIDKFPISRPNLTFSTLTVSNMSPEDSSIYLCSVVTGGSRETQYFGPGTRLLVL.

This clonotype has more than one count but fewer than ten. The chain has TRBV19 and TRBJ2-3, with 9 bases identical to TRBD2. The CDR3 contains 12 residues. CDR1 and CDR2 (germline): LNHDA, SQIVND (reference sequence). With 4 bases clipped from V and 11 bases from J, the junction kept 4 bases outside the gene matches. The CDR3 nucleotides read TGTGCCAGTAGTACCTCTAGCGGGGTGCAGTATTTT. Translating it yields CASSTSSGVQYF.

The DNA for the CDR3 is TGCGCCAGCAGCCAAGACCTCGGGGGTAGTGGGGCCAACGTCCTGACTTTC. This translates into CASSQDLGGSGANVLTF. This chain connects TRBV4-3 to TRBJ2-6; perhaps TRBD2 as D (6 bases). Trimming took off 0 bases at V and 3 bases at J, with 12 bases between the two ends. Germline V gene data show CDR1 as LGHNA and CDR2 as YSLEER. CDR3 size: 17 residues.

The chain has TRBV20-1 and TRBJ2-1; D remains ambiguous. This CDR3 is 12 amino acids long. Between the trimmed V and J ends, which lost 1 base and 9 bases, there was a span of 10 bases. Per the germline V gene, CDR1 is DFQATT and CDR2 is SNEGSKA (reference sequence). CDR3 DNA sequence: TGCAGTGCTAGAGGTGGAAGAGGTGAGCAGTTCTTC. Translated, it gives CSARGGRGEQFF.

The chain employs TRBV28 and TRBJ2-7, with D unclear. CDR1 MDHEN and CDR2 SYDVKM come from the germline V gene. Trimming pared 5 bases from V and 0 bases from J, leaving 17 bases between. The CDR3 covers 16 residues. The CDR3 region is CASSRQRWSRSYEQYV. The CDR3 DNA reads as TGTGCCAGCAGTCGGCAACGATGGAGTCGCTCCTACGAGCAGTACGTC.

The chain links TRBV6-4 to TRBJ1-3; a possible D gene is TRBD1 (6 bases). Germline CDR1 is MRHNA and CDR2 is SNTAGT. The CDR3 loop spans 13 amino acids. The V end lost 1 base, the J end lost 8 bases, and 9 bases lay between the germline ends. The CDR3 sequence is CASSDLGADTIYF. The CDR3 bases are TGTGCCAGCAGTGACTTGGGGGCGGACACCATATATTTT.